This record covers a single T cell receptor (beta chain). The authors' processing: Estimates of nucleated cell counts were drawn from the amplification of reference gene primers. Measured with immunoSEQ multiplex PCR; TCRdb has only the in-frame clones, and not every one. Clone size and V and J calls were adopted from that table, with D and trimming inferred from the DNA. Of fewer than 80,000 clones in the sample, around 79% were seen once. The germline V and J ends were trimmed by 1 base and 7 bases, with 14 bases remaining between them. The CDR3 sequence is 14 residues long. CDR1 is SGHKS, CDR2 YYEKEE, per germline (reference sequence). The sample originates from a study of blood T cell repertoires in COVID-19. In the study overall: Some COVID-19 samples were acute and others convalescent; all came from the United States, Italy and Spain. T cells, B-cell-depleted T cells, or PBMCs supplied cDNA or gDNA.

The chain employs TRBV5-5 and TRBJ1-2; no reliable D call. Sample: peripheral blood. This clonotype was sampled from a woman at least 80 years old with active or convalescent COVID-19. CDR3 in DNA: TGTGCCAGCAGCTTGCTGGGAGGTTGGTCTGGCTACACCTTC. It specifies CASSLLGGWSGYTF.